This TCR beta chain was identified during a study of T cells in Graves' hyperthyroidism and ophthalmopathy. This clonotype was seen more than once but under ten times. Amplification of TCR beta CDR3 regions used RNA as the template. First-round RT-PCR with HTBI primers amplified the TCR CDR3 region. Using its own MiXCR run on the multiplex PCR reads, TCRdb lists one record per CDR3 protein. The data hold about 560,000 distinct CDR3 sequences, with approximately 16% observed a single time. The junction had 7 bases not matched to a gene; V was cut back by 6 bases and J by 2 bases. The CDR3 spans 15 residues. The germline CDR1 and CDR2 sequences are DFQATT and SNEGSKA (reference sequence).

V is TRBV20-1 and J is TRBJ2-3; 11 bases line up with TRBD2. Source material: blood. This receptor was obtained from a woman between 18 and 29 years old with Graves' hyperthyroidism. The CDR3 coding sequence is TGCAGTGCAACCCTAGCGGGAGGAGCCACAGATACGCAGTATTTT. Translated, it gives CSATLAGGATDTQYF.